This T cell receptor (beta chain) stems from a study of blood T cells in healthy people across ages. CDR3 size: 17 residues. A sample-barcoded 5' primer and a J-beta primer mix were used in a second PCR of roughly 7 to 11 cycles. TCRdb itself ran the 5' RACE reads through MiXCR, one entry per CDR3 protein. The repertoire consists of fewer than 700,000 distinct CDR3 sequences, with 47% occurring once and the leading ten covering approximately 25%. This clonotype was sampled from an elderly man in good health. Sequences were obtained from blood. J is TRBJ2-5 and V is TRBV21-1; the table assigns TRBD2, which was not confirmed against the DNA. TRBV21-1 counts as a pseudogene. CDR3 DNA: TGTGCCAGCAGCAACCCAACCGGGACTAGCGGTACCAATGAGCAGTACTTC. Its translation is CASSNPTGTSGTNEQYF.